This paragraph reports one TCR beta chain. Assay used: immunoSEQ multiplex PCR; TCRdb lists only in-frame clones, some missing. The profile shows approximately 290,000 clones, about 80% of them singletons. The CDR3 contains 15 residues. Germline V gene data show CDR1 as MNHEY and CDR2 as SVGAGI. Trimming cost V 5 bases and J 9 bases; bases outside gene matches: 9. This entry is derived from a study of blood T cell repertoires in COVID-19. Overall study context: Sample material is recorded as cDNA or gDNA derived from T cells, B-cell-depleted T cells, or PBMCs.

The sequenced material came from peripheral blood. This TCR was recovered from a person between 70 and 80 years old with COVID-19, enrolled during active disease. The chain carries TRBV6-5 and TRBJ1-6, with 8 bases identical to TRBD1. The CDR3 sequence is CASSRGQGIGSPLHF. The CDR3 nucleotides are TGTGCCAGCAGTCGAGGACAGGGTATAGGTTCACCCCTCCACTTT.